This entry concerns a single T cell receptor (beta chain). TCRdb keeps only in-frame clones here, not all; method: immunoSEQ multiplex PCR. The sample lists over 90,000 clones; roughly 86% were seen once. This entry is derived from a study of blood T cell repertoires in COVID-19. Study information: Samples taken during acute and convalescent COVID-19 were collected in the United States, Italy and Spain.

Germline V gene sequence: CDR1 SGHRS, CDR2 YFSETQ. Losses at the gene ends were 3 bases for V and 6 bases for J; bases not matched to a gene: 8. This CDR3 is built from 16 residues. The sample comprised peripheral blood. This TCR was recovered from a human donor in a cohort sampled during active COVID-19. The gene calls are TRBV5-1 and TRBJ2-3; 12 positions match TRBD2. This CDR3 is CASSSTSGGSSDTQYF. The CDR3 DNA sequence: TGCGCCAGCAGCTCTACTAGCGGGGGGTCTTCGGATACGCAGTATTTT.